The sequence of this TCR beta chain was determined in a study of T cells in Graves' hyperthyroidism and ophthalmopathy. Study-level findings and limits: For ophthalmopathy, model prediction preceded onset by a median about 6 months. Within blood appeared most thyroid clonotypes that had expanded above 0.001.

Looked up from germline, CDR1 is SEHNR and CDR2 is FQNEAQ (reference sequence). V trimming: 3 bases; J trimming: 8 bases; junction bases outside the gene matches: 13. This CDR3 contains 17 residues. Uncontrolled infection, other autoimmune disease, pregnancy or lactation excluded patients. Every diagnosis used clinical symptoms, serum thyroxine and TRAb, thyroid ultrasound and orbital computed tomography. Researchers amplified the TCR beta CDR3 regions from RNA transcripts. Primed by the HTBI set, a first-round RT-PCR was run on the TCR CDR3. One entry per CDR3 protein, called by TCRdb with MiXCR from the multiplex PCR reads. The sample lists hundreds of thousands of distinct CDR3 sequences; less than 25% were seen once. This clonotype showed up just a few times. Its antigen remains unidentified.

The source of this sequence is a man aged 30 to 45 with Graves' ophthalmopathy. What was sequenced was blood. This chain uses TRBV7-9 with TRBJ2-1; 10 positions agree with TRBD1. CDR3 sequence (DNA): TGTGCCAGCAGCTTCCCTAGGGGGACAGGGGTTGACGATGAGCAGTTCTTC. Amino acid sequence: CASSFPRGTGVDDEQFF.